This record covers a single T cell receptor beta chain. The data are from a study of technical replicates of blood from a handful of donors. Here immunoSEQ multiplex PCR was the method, and the copy in TCRdb shows in-frame clones only, minus some. The sample lists roughly 70,000 clones; roughly nine tenths were seen once. CDR1 LNHDA and CDR2 SQIVND come from the germline V gene (reference sequence). Trimming took 4 bases from V and 3 from J; bases not matched to a gene: 5. The CDR3 runs to 14 residues. Sequencing was done on a sample of PBMCs. The clonotype comes from a human donor in good health. Some clones in this sample may be carry-over from other donors' samples. The V and J genes are TRBV19 and TRBJ1-2; 7 bases match TRBD1. This chain's CDR3 is CASSTEGAYYGYTF. CDR3 in DNA: TGTGCCAGTAGTACCGAGGGGGCGTACTATGGCTACACCTTC.